This T cell receptor (beta chain) was found in a study of cytomegalovirus exposure and HLA in healthy donors. Study-level findings and limits: It was reportedly the case that the classifier diagnosed cytomegalovirus status with high specificity and sensitivity. Some TCR beta chains (roughly 160 of them) were listed as cytomegalovirus-associated.

Concerning this clone: Its specificity is unknown.

This CDR3 contains 13 residues. Germline V gene sequence: CDR1 SGHTS, CDR2 YDEGEE. J gave up 7 bases and V 4 bases, and 7 bases lay outside the gene matches. Assay used: immunoSEQ multiplex PCR; TCRdb lists only in-frame clones, some missing. This sample has under 200,000 clones; 95% to 97% occur once, and the top ten carry 0.89%. The chain joins TRBV5-8 to TRBJ2-7, with 8 bases identical to TRBD1. This TCR came from a woman under 30 in good health and CMV-seronegative. Sequencing was done on a sample of PBMCs. The CDR3 sequence: CASSPTGVWEQYF. CDR3 sequence (DNA): TGTGCCAGCAGCCCGACAGGGGTGTGGGAGCAGTACTTC.